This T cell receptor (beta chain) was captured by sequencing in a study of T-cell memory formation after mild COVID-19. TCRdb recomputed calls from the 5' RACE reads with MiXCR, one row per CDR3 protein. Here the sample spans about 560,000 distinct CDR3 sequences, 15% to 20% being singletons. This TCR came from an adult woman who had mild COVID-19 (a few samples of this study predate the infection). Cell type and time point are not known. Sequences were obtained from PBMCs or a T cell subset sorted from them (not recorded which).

CDR3 sequence reads: CASSGTGDVWEQYF. The CDR3 DNA is TGCGCCAGCAGCGGGACAGGAGACGTCTGGGAGCAGTACTTC. The rearrangement joins TRBV5-1 to TRBJ2-7, with TRBD1 identical over 8 bases. V lost 4 bases to trimming and J lost 7 bases; unmatched junction nucleotides: 10. Germline V CDR1 and CDR2: SGHRS, YFSETQ. This CDR3 has 14 amino acids.